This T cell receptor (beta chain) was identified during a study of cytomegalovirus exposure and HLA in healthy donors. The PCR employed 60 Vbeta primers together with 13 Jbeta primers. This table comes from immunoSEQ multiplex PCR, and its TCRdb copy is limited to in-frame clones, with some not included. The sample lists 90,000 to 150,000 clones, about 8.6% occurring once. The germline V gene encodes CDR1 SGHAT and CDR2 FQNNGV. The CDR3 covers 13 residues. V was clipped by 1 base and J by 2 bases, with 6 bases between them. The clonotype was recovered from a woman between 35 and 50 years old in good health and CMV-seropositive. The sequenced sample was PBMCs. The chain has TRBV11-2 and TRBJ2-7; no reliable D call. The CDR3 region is CASSLGSAYEQYF. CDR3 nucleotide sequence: TGTGCCAGCAGCTTAGGGTCAGCCTACGAGCAGTACTTC.